This TCR beta chain was recovered during a study of T cell responses to AZD1222 COVID-19 vaccine. This CDR3 is built from 14 residues. The germline V gene has CDR1 LGHDT and CDR2 YNNKEL (reference sequence). V was shortened by 4 bases and J by 2 bases, with 11 bases between the two germline ends. Assay used: immunoSEQ multiplex PCR; TCRdb lists only in-frame clones, some missing. In the table there are about 200,000 clones, roughly 91% of which are singletons. This clone has a single count. The antigen is undetermined. Study-wide points: Repertoire sampling occurred only after the peak T cell response. Most donors were white British, females outnumbered males, and clonal diversity was possibly underestimated.

This receptor was identified in an adult in good health. The gene calls are TRBV3-1 (or the pseudogene TRBV3-2) and TRBJ1-1, with D unresolved. Sequencing used peripheral blood, obtained on day 0 of MenACWY control vaccination. CDR3 in amino acids: CASSLTGPNTEAFF. For the CDR3, the DNA is TGTGCCAGCAGCCTTACCGGGCCAAACACTGAAGCTTTCTTT.